This TCR beta chain was profiled in a study of blood T cell repertoires in COVID-19. Background on the study: The United States, Italy and Spain provided the acute and convalescent COVID-19 samples. Sources were T cells, B-cell-depleted T cells, or PBMCs; the material itself was cDNA or gDNA.

This CDR3 has 16 amino acids. The V end was cut by 1 base, the J end by 0 bases, with 11 bases between. The V gene's germline CDR1 is SGHAT and CDR2 FQDESV (reference sequence). In the original processing: Scientists estimated how many nucleated cells there were by amplifying reference gene primers. Repertoires were generated with immunoSEQ multiplex PCR, while TCRdb's copy carries only in-frame clones and drops some. V and J calls and clone size are those listed in that table; D and trimming were worked out from the DNA. Seen here are some 280,000 clones, about nine tenths observed once, and the top ten hold around 12%.

This TCR came from a woman in her fifties or sixties with acute or convalescent COVID-19. The sequenced sample was peripheral blood. The genes are TRBV11-1 and TRBJ2-3; D possibly corresponds to TRBD2 (5 bases). In DNA, the CDR3 is TGTGCCAGCAGCTTAGTTGGCGGGCGGAGCACAGATACGCAGTATTTT. Its translation: CASSLVGGRSTDTQYF.